These T cell receptor beta chains were read from a single sample in a study of Tregs in tolerant kidney transplant recipients. Profiling relied on immunoSEQ multiplex PCR, and the TCRdb table lists in-frame clones only, not all of them. The sample yields about 240,000 clones, roughly 80% seen once. Material for sequencing was CD4+ T cells from blood. The receptors shown here come from a human donor in good health. Both conserved end residues are part of each CDR3. The order of the fields is D gene, clone size, J gene, V gene, CDR3 protein, CDR3 DNA. The D gene is left open where the match is weak. Clone size, where shown, is once, few, many, or a class for clones that have expanded.

D gene: TRBD1
clone size: .
J gene: TRBJ1-2
V gene: TRBV30
CDR3 protein: CAWSATGEGGYTF
CDR3 DNA: TGTGCCTGGAGTGCGACAGGGGAGGGAGGCTACACCTTC

D gene: TRBD1
clone size: few
J gene: TRBJ1-1
V gene: TRBV10-3
CDR3 protein: CAMGQLLNTEAFF
CDR3 DNA: TGTGCCATGGGACAGCTCCTAAACACTGAAGCTTTCTTT

D gene: TRBD2
clone size: once
J gene: TRBJ2-5
V gene: TRBV4-2
CDR3 protein: CASSPQRTSGFQETQYF
CDR3 DNA: TGTGCCAGCAGCCCTCAACGGACTAGCGGTTTCCAAGAGACCCAGTACTTC

D gene: .
clone size: few
J gene: TRBJ1-1
V gene: TRBV2
CDR3 protein: CASSEQGFSMNTEAFF
CDR3 DNA: TGTGCCAGCAGTGAACAGGGTTTTAGTATGAACACTGAAGCTTTCTTT

D gene: .
clone size: .
J gene: TRBJ1-3
V gene: TRBV18
CDR3 protein: CASSLNGPPGNTIYF
CDR3 DNA: TGTGCCAGCTCCCTGAACGGGCCTCCTGGAAACACCATATATTTT

D gene: .
clone size: .
J gene: TRBJ2-2
V gene: TRBV5-1
CDR3 protein: CASSYYGETGELFF
CDR3 DNA: TGCGCCAGCAGCTACTACGGAGAAACCGGGGAGCTGTTTTTT

D gene: TRBD1
clone size: .
J gene: TRBJ2-1
V gene: TRBV5-1
CDR3 protein: CASSNGQGVPYNEQFF
CDR3 DNA: TGCGCCAGCAGCAACGGACAGGGAGTCCCCTACAATGAGCAGTTCTTC

D gene: .
clone size: once
J gene: TRBJ2-7
V gene: TRBV5-5
CDR3 protein: CASSLRVVGSYEQYF
CDR3 DNA: TGTGCCAGCAGCTTAAGGGTGGTCGGCAGCTACGAGCAGTACTTC

D gene: .
clone size: .
J gene: TRBJ1-2
V gene: TRBV2
CDR3 protein: CASSDGRYGYTF
CDR3 DNA: TGTGCCAGCAGTGACGGCCGTTATGGCTACACCTTC

D gene: TRBD1
clone size: .
J gene: TRBJ2-7
V gene: TRBV2
CDR3 protein: CASSRDRASPSYEQYF
CDR3 DNA: TGTGCCAGCAGCCGAGACAGGGCCTCACCCTCCTACGAGCAGTACTTC

D gene: .
clone size: .
J gene: TRBJ2-7
V gene: TRBV18
CDR3 protein: CASSPPGIPYEQYF
CDR3 DNA: TGTGCCAGCTCACCACCAGGAATACCCTACGAGCAGTACTTC

D gene: TRBD1
clone size: .
J gene: TRBJ2-7
V gene: TRBV10-2
CDR3 protein: CASSRNRDRGREQYF
CDR3 DNA: TGCGCCAGCAGCCGCAACCGGGACAGGGGTCGCGAGCAGTACTTC

D gene: TRBD1
clone size: .
J gene: TRBJ2-3
V gene: TRBV5-1
CDR3 protein: CASSSGQGADTQYF
CDR3 DNA: TGCGCCAGCAGCTCCGGGCAGGGGGCAGATACGCAGTATTTT

D gene: .
clone size: .
J gene: TRBJ1-1
V gene: TRBV11-2
CDR3 protein: CASSLLRLNTEAFF
CDR3 DNA: TGTGCCAGCAGCTTACTCAGGTTGAACACTGAAGCTTTCTTT

D gene: .
clone size: once
J gene: TRBJ1-5
V gene: TRBV10-3
CDR3 protein: CAISEVSGFQPQHF
CDR3 DNA: TGTGCCATCAGTGAGGTTTCAGGGTTTCAGCCCCAGCATTTT

D gene: TRBD1
clone size: .
J gene: TRBJ1-3
V gene: TRBV2
CDR3 protein: CASSVGGTGNTIYF
CDR3 DNA: TGTGCCAGCAGTGTAGGGGGCACTGGAAACACCATATATTTT

D gene: TRBD1
clone size: .
J gene: TRBJ1-3
V gene: TRBV5-1
CDR3 protein: CASSPASTGTSGNTIYF
CDR3 DNA: TGCGCCAGCAGCCCAGCATCGACAGGGACATCTGGAAACACCATATATTTT

D gene: .
clone size: .
J gene: TRBJ2-7
V gene: TRBV7-2
CDR3 protein: CASSLVYEQYF
CDR3 DNA: TGTGCCAGCAGCTTAGTCTACGAGCAGTACTTC

D gene: .
clone size: .
J gene: TRBJ2-3
V gene: TRBV10-1
CDR3 protein: CASSLDSTDTQYF
CDR3 DNA: TGCGCCAGCAGTTTGGACAGCACAGATACGCAGTATTTT

D gene: TRBD1
clone size: once
J gene: TRBJ2-7
V gene: TRBV18
CDR3 protein: CASSLSTGGAEQYF
CDR3 DNA: TGTGCCAGCTCCCTCTCGACAGGGGGGGCCGAGCAGTACTTC

D gene: TRBD2
clone size: .
J gene: TRBJ2-4
V gene: TRBV29-1
CDR3 protein: CSVEDSSGRIGNIQYF
CDR3 DNA: TGCAGCGTTGAAGATTCTAGCGGGAGGATAGGGAACATTCAGTACTTC

D gene: .
clone size: .
J gene: TRBJ2-7
V gene: TRBV5-1
CDR3 protein: CASSPGTQSNAQYF
CDR3 DNA: TGCGCCAGCAGCCCCGGGACCCAATCCAACGCGCAGTACTTC

D gene: TRBD2
clone size: .
J gene: TRBJ2-5
V gene: TRBV18
CDR3 protein: CASSPTSGGPRDQETQYF
CDR3 DNA: TGTGCCAGCTCACCAACTAGCGGGGGGCCCCGCGACCAAGAGACCCAGTACTTC

D gene: .
clone size: .
J gene: TRBJ2-6
V gene: TRBV18
CDR3 protein: CASSPRSQSLSSGANVLTF
CDR3 DNA: TGTGCCAGCTCACCTAGGTCCCAGTCGCTCAGCTCTGGGGCCAACGTCCTGACTTTC

D gene: TRBD2
clone size: .
J gene: TRBJ2-3
V gene: TRBV5-6
CDR3 protein: CASSLGGTSGTVTQYF
CDR3 DNA: TGTGCCAGCAGCTTGGGTGGGACTAGCGGCACTGTTACGCAGTATTTT

D gene: .
clone size: .
J gene: TRBJ2-3
V gene: TRBV9
CDR3 protein: CASSVSERVSTDTQYF
CDR3 DNA: TGTGCCAGCAGCGTAAGTGAGCGGGTTAGCACAGATACGCAGTATTTT

D gene: .
clone size: .
J gene: TRBJ2-7
V gene: TRBV6-1
CDR3 protein: CASSPRPSPSYEQYF
CDR3 DNA: TGTGCCAGCAGTCCCCGCCCGTCGCCTTCCTACGAGCAGTACTTC

D gene: TRBD2
clone size: .
J gene: TRBJ2-3
V gene: TRBV7-3
CDR3 protein: CASSSASGGSTDTQYF
CDR3 DNA: TGTGCCAGCAGCTCAGCTAGCGGGGGTAGCACAGATACGCAGTATTTT

D gene: .
clone size: .
J gene: TRBJ2-3
V gene: TRBV7-2
CDR3 protein: CASSLRLARADTQYF
CDR3 DNA: TGTGCCAGCAGCTTGCGACTCGCCAGGGCAGATACGCAGTATTTT

D gene: .
clone size: .
J gene: TRBJ1-5
V gene: TRBV19
CDR3 protein: CASSPPPEGQPQHF
CDR3 DNA: TGTGCCAGTAGTCCACCCCCGGAGGGTCAGCCCCAGCATTTT

D gene: TRBD1
clone size: .
J gene: TRBJ2-4
V gene: TRBV6-5
CDR3 protein: CATAPRGTGRDIQYF
CDR3 DNA: TGTGCCACCGCCCCACGGGGGACAGGAAGGGACATTCAGTACTTC

D gene: .
clone size: .
J gene: TRBJ1-6
V gene: TRBV13
CDR3 protein: CASSLTANSPPHF
CDR3 DNA: TGTGCCAGCAGCTTGACGGCTAATTCACCCCCCCACTTT

D gene: .
clone size: few
J gene: TRBJ1-2
V gene: TRBV19
CDR3 protein: CASRTGGDYGYTF
CDR3 DNA: TGTGCCAGTAGGACAGGAGGGGACTATGGCTACACCTTC

D gene: .
clone size: .
J gene: TRBJ1-2
V gene: TRBV7-2
CDR3 protein: CASRLGGKSGYTF
CDR3 DNA: TGTGCCAGCAGACTAGGGGGGAAGTCTGGCTACACCTTC

D gene: TRBD1
clone size: .
J gene: TRBJ1-2
V gene: TRBV18
CDR3 protein: CASSPTLPGTGIGRNYGYTF
CDR3 DNA: TGTGCCAGCTCACCGACACTACCCGGGACAGGGATTGGTCGGAACTATGGCTACACCTTC

D gene: .
clone size: once
J gene: TRBJ2-7
V gene: TRBV6-6
CDR3 protein: CASSYGQGRSYEQYF
CDR3 DNA: TGTGCCAGCAGTTACGGCCAGGGGAGATCCTACGAGCAGTACTTC

D gene: TRBD1
clone size: .
J gene: TRBJ2-7
V gene: TRBV7-9
CDR3 protein: CASSRGPYEQYF
CDR3 DNA: TGTGCCAGTTCCAGGGGGCCCTACGAGCAGTACTTC

D gene: TRBD2
clone size: .
J gene: TRBJ2-1
V gene: TRBV6-4
CDR3 protein: CASSDAPGVAGYNEQFF
CDR3 DNA: TGTGCCAGCAGTGACGCCCCGGGGGTAGCGGGTTACAATGAGCAGTTCTTC

D gene: TRBD2
clone size: .
J gene: TRBJ2-7
V gene: TRBV4-1
CDR3 protein: CASSQDFGTAGTRGYEQYF
CDR3 DNA: TGCGCCAGCAGCCAAGATTTTGGAACGGCCGGGACTAGAGGCTACGAGCAGTACTTC

D gene: .
clone size: .
J gene: TRBJ2-1
V gene: TRBV11-3
CDR3 protein: CASSLGGTGLHEQFF
CDR3 DNA: TGTGCCAGCAGCTTAGGAGGTACAGGGCTCCATGAGCAGTTCTTC

D gene: .
clone size: .
J gene: TRBJ1-6
V gene: TRBV7-8
CDR3 protein: CASSSQSNRDNSPLHF
CDR3 DNA: TGTGCCAGCAGCTCCCAATCCAACAGGGATAATTCACCCCTCCACTTT

D gene: TRBD2
clone size: once
J gene: TRBJ2-2
V gene: TRBV15
CDR3 protein: CATSREEATSGLGTGELFF
CDR3 DNA: TGTGCCACCAGCAGAGAAGAGGCGACTAGCGGGCTTGGGACCGGGGAGCTGTTTTTT

D gene: .
clone size: .
J gene: TRBJ1-1
V gene: TRBV5-1
CDR3 protein: CASSARDGDTEAFF
CDR3 DNA: TGCGCCAGCAGCGCCCGAGACGGGGACACTGAAGCTTTCTTT

D gene: .
clone size: .
J gene: TRBJ2-2
V gene: TRBV4-1
CDR3 protein: CASSAGQRLSGINTGELFF
CDR3 DNA: TGCGCCAGCAGCGCGGGACAGCGTCTCTCGGGAATCAACACCGGGGAGCTGTTTTTT